This T cell receptor (beta chain) was identified during a study of spatial heterogeneity in lung cancer. Study context: The donor group consisted of over 55 patients who had untreated, early-stage non-small cell lung cancer. PBMC samples from follow-up, where available, were sequenced a median of around 22 months after resection. Sequencing consistently turned up more beta-chain sequences than alpha-chain sequences.

The sample holds a few counts of this clonotype. Germline CDR1 SGHRS, CDR2 YFSETQ. Trimming shortened V by 4 bases and J by 2 bases, and 9 bases separated the two germline ends. This CDR3 is 13 amino acids long. Noted time point: blood at routine non-recurrence follow-up after resection. Without sorting, whole RNA was sequenced from tumor, nontumor lung or frozen PBMC. TCRdb itself ran the 5' RACE reads through MiXCR, one entry per CDR3 protein. The sample consists of 35,000 to 45,000 distinct CDR3 sequences, more than 6.5% of them appearing once. This TCR came from a male donor with early-stage non-small cell lung cancer. The input for sequencing was PBMCs, taken at follow-up. The chain is built from TRBV5-1 and TRBJ2-5, with no clear D. CDR3: CASSADGQETQYF. In DNA form, the CDR3 reads TGCGCCAGCAGCGCGGACGGTCAAGAGACCCAGTACTTC.